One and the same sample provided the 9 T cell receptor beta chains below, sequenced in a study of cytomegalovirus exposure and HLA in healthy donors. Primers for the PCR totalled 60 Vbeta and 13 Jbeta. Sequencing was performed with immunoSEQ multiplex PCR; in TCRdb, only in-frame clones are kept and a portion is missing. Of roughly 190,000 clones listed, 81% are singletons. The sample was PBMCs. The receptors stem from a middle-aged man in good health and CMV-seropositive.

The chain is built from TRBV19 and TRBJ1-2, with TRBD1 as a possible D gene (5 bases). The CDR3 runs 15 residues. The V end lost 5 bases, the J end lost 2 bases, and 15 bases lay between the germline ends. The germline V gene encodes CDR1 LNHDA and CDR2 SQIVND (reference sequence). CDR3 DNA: TGTGCCAGTAGTCCAACAGGCCTAGAAAACTATGGCTACACCTTC. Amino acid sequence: CASSPTGLENYGYTF. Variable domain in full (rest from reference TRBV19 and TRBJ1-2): DGGITQSPKYLFRKEGQNVTLSCEQNLNHDAMYWYRQDPGQGLRLIYYSQIVNDFQKGDIAEGYSVSREKKESFPLTVTSAQKNPTAFYLCASSPTGLENYGYTFGSGTRLTVV.

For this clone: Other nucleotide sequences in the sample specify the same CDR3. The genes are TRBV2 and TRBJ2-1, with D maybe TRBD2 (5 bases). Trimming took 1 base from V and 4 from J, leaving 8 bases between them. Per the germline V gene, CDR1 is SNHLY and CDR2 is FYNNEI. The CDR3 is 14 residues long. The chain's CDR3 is CASSEGEGYNEQFF. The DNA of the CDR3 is TGTGCCAGCAGTGAAGGAGAGGGATACAATGAGCAGTTCTTC.

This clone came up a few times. CDR3 in DNA: TGCGCCAGCAGCTATCCGACAGGGGGGTCCCCCTACGAGCAGTACTTC. This translates into CASSYPTGGSPYEQYF. The rearrangement uses TRBV5-1 and TRBJ2-7, with 9 bases fitting TRBD1. The CDR3 is made up of 16 amino acids. Germline-derived CDR1 and CDR2 are SGHRS and YFSETQ. V dropped 3 bases and J dropped 2; count of bases not matched to a gene: 9.

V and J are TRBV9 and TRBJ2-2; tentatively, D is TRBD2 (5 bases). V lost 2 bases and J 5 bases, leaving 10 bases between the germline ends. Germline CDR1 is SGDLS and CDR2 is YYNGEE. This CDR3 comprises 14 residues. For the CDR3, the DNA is TGTGCCAGCAGCGTTCTAGCATCGACCGGGGAGCTGTTTTTT. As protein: CASSVLASTGELFF.

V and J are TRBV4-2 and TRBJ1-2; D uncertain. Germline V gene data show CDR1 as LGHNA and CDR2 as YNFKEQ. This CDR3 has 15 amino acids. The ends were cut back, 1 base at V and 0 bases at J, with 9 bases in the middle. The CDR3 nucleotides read TGTGCCAGCAGCCAAGGAGGGTGGGCTAACTATGGCTACACCTTC. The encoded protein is CASSQGGWANYGYTF.

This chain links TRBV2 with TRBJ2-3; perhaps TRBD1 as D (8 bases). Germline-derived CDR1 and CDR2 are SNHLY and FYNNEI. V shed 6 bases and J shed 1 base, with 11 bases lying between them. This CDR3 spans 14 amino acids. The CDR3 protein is CASRQGGGTDTQYF. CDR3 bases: TGTGCCAGCAGACAGGGGGGGGGCACAGATACGCAGTATTTT. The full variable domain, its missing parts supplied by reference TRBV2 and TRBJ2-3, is EPEVTQTPSHQVTQMGQEVILRCVPISNHLYFYWYRQILGQKVEFLVSFYNNEISEKSEIFDDQFSVERPDGSNFTLKIRSTKLEDSAMYFCASRQGGGTDTQYFGPGTRLTVL.

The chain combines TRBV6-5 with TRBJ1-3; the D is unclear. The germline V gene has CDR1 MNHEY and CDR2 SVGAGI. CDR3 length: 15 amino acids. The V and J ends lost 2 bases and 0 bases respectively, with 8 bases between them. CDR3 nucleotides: TGTGCCAGCAGTTACCCGCGGGGCTCTGGAAACACCATATATTTT. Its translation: CASSYPRGSGNTIYF.

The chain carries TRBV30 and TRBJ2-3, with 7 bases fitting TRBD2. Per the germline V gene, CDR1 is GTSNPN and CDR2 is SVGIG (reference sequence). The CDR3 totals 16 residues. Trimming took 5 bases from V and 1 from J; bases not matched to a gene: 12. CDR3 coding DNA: TGTGCCTGGCGGAGATGGCGGGAGAGAGGCACAGATACGCAGTATTTT. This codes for CAWRRWRERGTDTQYF.

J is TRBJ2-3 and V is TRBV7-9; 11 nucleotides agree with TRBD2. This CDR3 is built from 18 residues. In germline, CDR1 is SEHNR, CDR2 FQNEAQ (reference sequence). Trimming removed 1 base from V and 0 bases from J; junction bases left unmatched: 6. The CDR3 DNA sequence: TGTGCCAGCAGCTTAGTGTCTAGCGGGGGGTCTAGCACAGATACGCAGTATTTT. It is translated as CASSLVSSGGSSTDTQYF.